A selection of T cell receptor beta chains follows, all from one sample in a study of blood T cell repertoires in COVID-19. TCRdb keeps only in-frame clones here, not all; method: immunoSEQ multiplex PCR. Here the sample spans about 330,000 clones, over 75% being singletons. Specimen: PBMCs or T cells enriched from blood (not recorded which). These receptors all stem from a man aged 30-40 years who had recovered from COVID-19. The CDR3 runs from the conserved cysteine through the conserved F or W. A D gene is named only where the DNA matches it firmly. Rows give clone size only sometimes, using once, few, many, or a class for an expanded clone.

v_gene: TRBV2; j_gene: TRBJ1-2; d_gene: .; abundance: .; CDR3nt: TGTGCCAGCACTCCAGGGGCCAGGGCGGGCTATGGCTACACCTTC; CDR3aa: CASTPGARAGYGYTF
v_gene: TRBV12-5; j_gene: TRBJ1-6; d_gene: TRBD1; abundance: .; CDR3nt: TGTGCTAGTGGTCCTCCCGGGACAGGGAGTCGGGGGGATAATTCACCCCTCCACTTT; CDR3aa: CASGPPGTGSRGDNSPLHF
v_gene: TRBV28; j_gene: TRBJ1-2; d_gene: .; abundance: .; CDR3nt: TGTGCCAGCAGTTTACTAACGGATGGCTACACCTTC; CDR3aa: CASSLLTDGYTF
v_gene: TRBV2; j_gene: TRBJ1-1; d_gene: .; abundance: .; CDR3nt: TGTGCCAGCACAGGGTATGGTGACACTGAAGCTTTCTTT; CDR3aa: CASTGYGDTEAFF
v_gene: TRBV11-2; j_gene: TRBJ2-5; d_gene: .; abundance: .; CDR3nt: TGTGCCAGCAGCTTAGCGGGGATTAAAGAGACCCAGTACTTC; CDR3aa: CASSLAGIKETQYF
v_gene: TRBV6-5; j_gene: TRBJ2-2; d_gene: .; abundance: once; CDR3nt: TGTGCCAGCAGTTACTCCAGGAACACCGGGGAGCTGTTTTTT; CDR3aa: CASSYSRNTGELFF
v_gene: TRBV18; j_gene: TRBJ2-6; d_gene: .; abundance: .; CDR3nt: TGTGCCAGCTCACCCCAGGTCCCTGGGGCCAACGTCCTGACTTTC; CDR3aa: CASSPQVPGANVLTF
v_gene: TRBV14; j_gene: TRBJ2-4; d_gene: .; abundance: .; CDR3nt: TGTGCCAGCAGTCCGCAGGGCAACAAAAACATTCAGTACTTC; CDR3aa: CASSPQGNKNIQYF
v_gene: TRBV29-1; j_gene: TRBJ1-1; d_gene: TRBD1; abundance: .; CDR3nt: TGCAGCGTTGTAGGACAGGGGAGAACTGAAGCTTTCTTT; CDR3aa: CSVVGQGRTEAFF
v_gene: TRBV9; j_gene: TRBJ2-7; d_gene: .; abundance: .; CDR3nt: TGTGCCAGCAGTCTGGAGGACTCTCCTTTTTCCTACGAGCAGTACTTC; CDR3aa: CASSLEDSPFSYEQYF
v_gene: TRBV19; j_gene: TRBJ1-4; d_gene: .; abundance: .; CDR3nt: TGTGCCAGTAGTAAGACAGGCATATCTAATGAAAAACTGTTTTTT; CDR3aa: CASSKTGISNEKLFF
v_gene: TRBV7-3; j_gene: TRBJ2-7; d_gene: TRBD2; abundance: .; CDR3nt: TGTGCCAGCAGCCCCGCTGGACTAGCGGGAGGCGAGCAGTACTTC; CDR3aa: CASSPAGLAGGEQYF
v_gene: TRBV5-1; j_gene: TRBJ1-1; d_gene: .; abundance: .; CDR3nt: TGCGCCAGCAGCTTACTTCAGGGGAACACTGAAGCTTTCTTT; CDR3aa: CASSLLQGNTEAFF
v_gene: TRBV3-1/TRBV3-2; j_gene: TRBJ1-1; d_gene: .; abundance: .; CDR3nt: TGTGCCAGCAGCCAAGATCTAGTGGCATCCACTTTCTTT; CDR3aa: CASSQDLVASTFF
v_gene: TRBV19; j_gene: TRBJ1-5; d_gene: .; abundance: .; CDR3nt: TGTGCCAGTAGTAGTGGGGTGGGGGGACGGATTAATCAGCCCCAGCATTTT; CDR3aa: CASSSGVGGRINQPQHF
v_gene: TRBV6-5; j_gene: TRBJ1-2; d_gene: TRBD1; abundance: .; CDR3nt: TGTGCCAGCAGTCCACTGACAGGGGGATATGGCTACACCTTC; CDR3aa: CASSPLTGGYGYTF
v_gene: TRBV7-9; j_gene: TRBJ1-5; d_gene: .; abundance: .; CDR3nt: TGTGCCAGCAGCTTGTATGGGGGGAGTGGAAATCAGCCCCAGCATTTT; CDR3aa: CASSLYGGSGNQPQHF
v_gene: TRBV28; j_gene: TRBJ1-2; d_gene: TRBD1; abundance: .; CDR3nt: TGTGCCAGCACCCCCCTCATGACAGGGAATTATGGCTACACCTTC; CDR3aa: CASTPLMTGNYGYTF
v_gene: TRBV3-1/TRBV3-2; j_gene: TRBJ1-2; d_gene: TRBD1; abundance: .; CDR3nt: TGTGCCAGCAGCCTAGGGACAGGAGGTAATTATGGCTACACCTTC; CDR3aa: CASSLGTGGNYGYTF
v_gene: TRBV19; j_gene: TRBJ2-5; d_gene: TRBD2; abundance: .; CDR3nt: TGTGCCAGTAGTATAGGGGGGAGCGGGGACCTCCCGGAGACCCAGTACTTC; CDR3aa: CASSIGGSGDLPETQYF
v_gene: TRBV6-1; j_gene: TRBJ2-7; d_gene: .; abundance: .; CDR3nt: TGTGCCAGCAGTGAAGCACGGAGATACGAGCAGTACTTC; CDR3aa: CASSEARRYEQYF
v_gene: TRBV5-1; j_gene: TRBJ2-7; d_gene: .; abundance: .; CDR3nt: TGCGCCAGCAGCTTGGGGGCTACAGATGACGAGCAGTACTTC; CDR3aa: CASSLGATDDEQYF
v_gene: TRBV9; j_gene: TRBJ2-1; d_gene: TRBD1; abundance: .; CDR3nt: TGTGCCAGCAGCGTAGGGGGACAGGGGGTCTACAATGAGCAGTTCTTC; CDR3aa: CASSVGGQGVYNEQFF
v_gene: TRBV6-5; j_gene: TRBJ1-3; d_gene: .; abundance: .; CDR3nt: TGTGCCAGCAGGGAGACCGGGGCTGGAAACACCATATATTTT; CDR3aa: CASRETGAGNTIYF
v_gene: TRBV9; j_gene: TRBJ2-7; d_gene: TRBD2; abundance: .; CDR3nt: TGTGCCAGCAATTTCCTCGGGGGGGACCACTACGAGCAGTACTTC; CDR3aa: CASNFLGGDHYEQYF
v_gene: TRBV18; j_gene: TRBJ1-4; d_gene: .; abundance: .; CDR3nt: TGTGCCAGCTCACCCCAGACAGCTGCAACTAATGAAAAACTGTTTTTT; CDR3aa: CASSPQTAATNEKLFF
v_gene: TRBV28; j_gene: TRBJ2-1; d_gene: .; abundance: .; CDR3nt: TGTGCCAGCAGTTTCCCAGACAATGAGCAGTTCTTC; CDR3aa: CASSFPDNEQFF
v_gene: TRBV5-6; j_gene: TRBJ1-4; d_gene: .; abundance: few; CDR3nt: TGTGCCAGCAGCTTGACAGGGACTAATGAAAAACTGTTTTTT; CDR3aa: CASSLTGTNEKLFF
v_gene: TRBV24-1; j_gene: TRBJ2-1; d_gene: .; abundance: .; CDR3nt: TGTGCCACCAGTGATCCGCACGGGGTGGAGCAGTTCTTC; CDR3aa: CATSDPHGVEQFF
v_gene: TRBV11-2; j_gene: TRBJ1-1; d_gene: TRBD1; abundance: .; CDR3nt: TGTGCCAGCAGCAAATCACAGGGGGTGTCTGAAGCTTTCTTT; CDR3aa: CASSKSQGVSEAFF
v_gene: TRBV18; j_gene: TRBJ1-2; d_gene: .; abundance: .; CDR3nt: TGTGCCAGCTCACCCACCCGGGAGACGGGCTACACCTTC; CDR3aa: CASSPTRETGYTF
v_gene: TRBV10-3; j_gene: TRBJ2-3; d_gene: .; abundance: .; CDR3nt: TGTGCCATCAGTGAGATGTGGGTAGGGGTGGGTAAAGATACGCAGTATTTT; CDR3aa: CAISEMWVGVGKDTQYF
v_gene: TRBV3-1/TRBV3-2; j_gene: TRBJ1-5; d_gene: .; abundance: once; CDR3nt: TGTGCCAGCAGTCAGGCAGGGCTCAATCAGCCCCAGCATTTT; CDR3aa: CASSQAGLNQPQHF
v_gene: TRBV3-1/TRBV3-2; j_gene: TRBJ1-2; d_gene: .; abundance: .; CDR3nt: TGTGCCAGCAGCCTGGGCCCCATCTATGGCTACACCTTC; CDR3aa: CASSLGPIYGYTF
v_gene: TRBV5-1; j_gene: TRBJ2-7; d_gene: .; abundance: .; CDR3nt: TGCGCCAGCAGCTTTGACAGCTCCTACGAGCAGTACTTC; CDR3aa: CASSFDSSYEQYF
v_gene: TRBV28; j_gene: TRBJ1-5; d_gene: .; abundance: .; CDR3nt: TGTGCCAGCAGTTCTCTTATGCATGTGGAGGGCAATCAGCCCCAGCATTTT; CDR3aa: CASSSLMHVEGNQPQHF
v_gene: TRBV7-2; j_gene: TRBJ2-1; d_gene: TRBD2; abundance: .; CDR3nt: TGTGCCAGCAGCTTAGGACTAGCGGGGAACAATGAGCAGTTCTTC; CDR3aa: CASSLGLAGNNEQFF
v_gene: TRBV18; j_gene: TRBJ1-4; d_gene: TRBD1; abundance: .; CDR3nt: TGTGCCAGCTCTGAACCGGGACAGGGGAATGAAAAACTGTTTTTT; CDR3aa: CASSEPGQGNEKLFF
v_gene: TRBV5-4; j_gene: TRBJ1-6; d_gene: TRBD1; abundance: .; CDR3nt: TGTGCCAGCAGCTTGTACTGGGACAGGGGCACCTATAATTCACCCCTCCACTTT; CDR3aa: CASSLYWDRGTYNSPLHF
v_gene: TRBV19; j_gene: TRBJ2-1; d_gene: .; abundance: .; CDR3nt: TGTGCCAGTAGTATTGGGGGGATAGTACGGAATGAGCAGTTCTTC; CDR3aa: CASSIGGIVRNEQFF
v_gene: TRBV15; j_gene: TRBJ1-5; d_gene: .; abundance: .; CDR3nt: TGTGCCACCAGCTCACCAGTTACAAATCAGCCCCAGCATTTT; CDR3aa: CATSSPVTNQPQHF
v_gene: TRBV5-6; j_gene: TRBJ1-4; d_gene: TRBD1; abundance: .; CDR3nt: TGTGCCAGCAGCGTACTAGAGACAGGGGTCGAAAAACTGTTTTTT; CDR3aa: CASSVLETGVEKLFF
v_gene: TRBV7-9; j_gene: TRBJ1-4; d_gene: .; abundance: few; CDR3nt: TGTGCCAGCAGCTTAGTACAGGGCGATGAAAAACTGTTTTTT; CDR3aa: CASSLVQGDEKLFF
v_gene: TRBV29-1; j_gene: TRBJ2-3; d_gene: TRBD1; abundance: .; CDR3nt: TGCAGCGGTCAGACAGGGCTTTTAAGCACAGATACGCAGTATTTT; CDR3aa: CSGQTGLLSTDTQYF
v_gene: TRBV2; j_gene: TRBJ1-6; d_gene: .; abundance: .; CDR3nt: TGTGCCAGCCGGGTGGGTCTGAGAGAGTCACCCCTCCACTTT; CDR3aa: CASRVGLRESPLHF
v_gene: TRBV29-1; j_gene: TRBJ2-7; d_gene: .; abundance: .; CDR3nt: TGCAGCGTGACTGACGCCTACGAGCAGTACTTC; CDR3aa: CSVTDAYEQYF
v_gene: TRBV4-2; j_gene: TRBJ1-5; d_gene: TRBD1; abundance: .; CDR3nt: TGTGCCAGCAGTCCCGGGACAGGGTTTCAGCCCCAGCATTTT; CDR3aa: CASSPGTGFQPQHF
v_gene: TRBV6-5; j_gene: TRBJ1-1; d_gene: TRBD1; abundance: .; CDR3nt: TGTGCCAGCAGTTTCACCGACAGGGCCAACACTGAAGCTTTCTTT; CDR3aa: CASSFTDRANTEAFF